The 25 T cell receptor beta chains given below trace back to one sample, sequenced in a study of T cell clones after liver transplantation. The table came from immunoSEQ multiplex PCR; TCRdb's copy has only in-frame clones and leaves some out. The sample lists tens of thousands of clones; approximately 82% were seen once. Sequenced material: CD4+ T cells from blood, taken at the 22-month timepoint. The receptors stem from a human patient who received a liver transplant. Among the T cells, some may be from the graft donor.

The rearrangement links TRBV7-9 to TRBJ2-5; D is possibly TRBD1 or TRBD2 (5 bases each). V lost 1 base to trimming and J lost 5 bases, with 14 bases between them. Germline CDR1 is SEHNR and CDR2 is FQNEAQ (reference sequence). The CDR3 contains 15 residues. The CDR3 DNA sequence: TGTGCCAGCAGCTTAGGGGCAGGGAGTGAGGAGACCCAGTACTTC. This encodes CASSLGAGSEETQYF.

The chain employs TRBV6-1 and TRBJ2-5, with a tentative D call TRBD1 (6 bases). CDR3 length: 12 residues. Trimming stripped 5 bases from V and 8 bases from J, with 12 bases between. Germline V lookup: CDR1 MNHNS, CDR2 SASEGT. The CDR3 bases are TGTGCCAGCAGTTATAGCAGGGGAACCCAGTACTTC. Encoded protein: CASSYSRGTQYF.

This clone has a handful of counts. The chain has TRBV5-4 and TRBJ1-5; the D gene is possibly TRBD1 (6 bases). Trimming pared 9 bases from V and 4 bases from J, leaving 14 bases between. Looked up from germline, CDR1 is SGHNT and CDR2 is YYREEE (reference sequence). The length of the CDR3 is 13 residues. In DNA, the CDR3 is TGTGCCATGACGACAGGCTTTAATCAGCCCCAGCATTTT. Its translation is CAMTTGFNQPQHF.

CDR3 DNA sequence: TGTGCCAGCAGCTGGGGACAGGATCTCTATGGCTACACCTTC. Encoded protein: CASSWGQDLYGYTF. The rearrangement links TRBV7-2 to TRBJ1-2; TRBD1 aligns across 8 bases. Trimming took 4 bases from V and 4 from J; bases not matched to a gene: 5. Germline V gene data show CDR1 as SGHTA and CDR2 as FQGNSA. This CDR3 spans 14 amino acids.

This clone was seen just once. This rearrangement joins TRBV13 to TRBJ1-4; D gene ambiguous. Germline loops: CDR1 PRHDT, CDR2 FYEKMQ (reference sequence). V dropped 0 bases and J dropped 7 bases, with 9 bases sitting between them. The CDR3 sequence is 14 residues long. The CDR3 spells CASSLGALTEKLFF. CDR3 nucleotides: TGTGCCAGCAGCTTAGGGGCCCTCACTGAAAAACTGTTTTTT.

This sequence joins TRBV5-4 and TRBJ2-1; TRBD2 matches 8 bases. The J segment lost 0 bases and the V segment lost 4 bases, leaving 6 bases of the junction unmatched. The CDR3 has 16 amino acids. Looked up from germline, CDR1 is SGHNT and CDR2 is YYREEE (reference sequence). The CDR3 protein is CASSGETSASYNEQFF. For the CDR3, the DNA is TGTGCCAGCAGCGGGGAGACTAGCGCCTCCTACAATGAGCAGTTCTTC.

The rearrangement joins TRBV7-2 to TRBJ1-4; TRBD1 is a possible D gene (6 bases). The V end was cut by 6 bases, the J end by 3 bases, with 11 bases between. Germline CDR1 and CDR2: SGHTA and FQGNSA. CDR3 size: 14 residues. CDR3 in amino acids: CASRGGDSNEKLFF. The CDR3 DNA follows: TGTGCCAGCAGGGGGGGCGACTCTAATGAAAAACTGTTTTTT. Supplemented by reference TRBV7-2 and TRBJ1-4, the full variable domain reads GAGVSQSPSNKVTEKGKDVELRCDPISGHTALYWYRQSLGQGLEFLIYFQGNSAPDKSGLPSDRFSAERTGGSVSTLTIQRTQQEDSAVYLCASRGGDSNEKLFFGSGTQLSVL.

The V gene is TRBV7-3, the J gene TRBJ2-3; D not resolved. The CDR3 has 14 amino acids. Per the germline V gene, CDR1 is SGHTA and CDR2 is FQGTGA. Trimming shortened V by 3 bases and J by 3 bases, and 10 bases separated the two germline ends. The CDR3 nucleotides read TGTGCCAGCAGCTTCCGCCCTACGACAGATACGCAGTATTTT. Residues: CASSFRPTTDTQYF.

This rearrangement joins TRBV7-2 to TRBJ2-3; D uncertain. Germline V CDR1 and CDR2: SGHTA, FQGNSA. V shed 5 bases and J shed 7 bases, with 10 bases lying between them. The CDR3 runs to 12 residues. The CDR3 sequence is CASSLGTHTQYF. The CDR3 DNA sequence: TGTGCCAGCAGCCTCGGAACGCATACGCAGTATTTT.

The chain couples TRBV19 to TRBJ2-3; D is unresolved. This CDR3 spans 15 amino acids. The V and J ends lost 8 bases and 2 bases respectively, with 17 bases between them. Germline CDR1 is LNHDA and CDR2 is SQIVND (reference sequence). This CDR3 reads CASSLGRLLTDTQYF. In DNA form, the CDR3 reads TGTGCCAGTTCCCTTGGAAGGCTACTCACAGATACGCAGTATTTT.

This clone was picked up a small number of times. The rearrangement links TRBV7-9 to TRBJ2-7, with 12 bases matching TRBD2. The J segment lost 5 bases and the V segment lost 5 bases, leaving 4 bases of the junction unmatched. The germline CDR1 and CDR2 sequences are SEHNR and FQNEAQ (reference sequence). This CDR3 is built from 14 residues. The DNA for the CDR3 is TGTGCCAGCAGCAGGACTAGCGGGGCACACGAGCAGTACTTC. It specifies CASSRTSGAHEQYF.

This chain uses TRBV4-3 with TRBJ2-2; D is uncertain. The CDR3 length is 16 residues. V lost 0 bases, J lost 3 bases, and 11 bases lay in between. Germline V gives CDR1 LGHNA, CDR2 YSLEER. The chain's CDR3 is CASSQELTLDTGELFF. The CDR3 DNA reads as TGCGCCAGCAGCCAAGAGTTAACACTTGACACCGGGGAGCTGTTTTTT.

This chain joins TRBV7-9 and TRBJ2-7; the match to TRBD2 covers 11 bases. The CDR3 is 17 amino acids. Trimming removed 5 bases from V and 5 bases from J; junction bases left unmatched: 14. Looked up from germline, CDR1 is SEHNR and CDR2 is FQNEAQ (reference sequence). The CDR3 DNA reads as TGTGCCAGCAGCGACGACGGGGGGCTAGCGGGAGGCCACGAGCAGTACTTC. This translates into CASSDDGGLAGGHEQYF.

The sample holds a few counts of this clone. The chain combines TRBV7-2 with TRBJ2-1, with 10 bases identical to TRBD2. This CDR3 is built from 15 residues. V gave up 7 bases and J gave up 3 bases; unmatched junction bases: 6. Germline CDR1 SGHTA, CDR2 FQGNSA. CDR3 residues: CASTSQRGGYNEQFF. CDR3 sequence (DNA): TGTGCCAGCACCTCTCAGCGGGGGGGCTACAATGAGCAGTTCTTC.

The CDR3 DNA follows: TGCGCCAGCAGACTCGTGACAGGGGCGAACACTGAAGCTTTCTTT. Residues: CASRLVTGANTEAFF. The rearrangement uses TRBV5-1 and TRBJ1-1, with 8 bases lining up with TRBD1. Trimming at V came to 5 bases and at J to 1 base, leaving 7 bases not matched to a gene. Germline V gene lookup returns CDR1 SGHRS and CDR2 YFSETQ. This CDR3 is built from 15 residues.

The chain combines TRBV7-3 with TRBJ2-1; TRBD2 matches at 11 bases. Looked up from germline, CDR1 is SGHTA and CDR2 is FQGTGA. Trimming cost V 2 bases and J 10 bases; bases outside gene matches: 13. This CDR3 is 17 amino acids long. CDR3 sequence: CASSLSPGLADLGEQFF. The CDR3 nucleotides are TGTGCCAGCAGCTTATCGCCGGGACTAGCGGACCTGGGAGAGCAGTTCTTC.

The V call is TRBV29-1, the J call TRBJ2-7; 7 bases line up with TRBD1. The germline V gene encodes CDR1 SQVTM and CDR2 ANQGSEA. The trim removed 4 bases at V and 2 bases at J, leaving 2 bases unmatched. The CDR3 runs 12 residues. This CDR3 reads CSVGQGAYEQYF. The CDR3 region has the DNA TGCAGCGTTGGGCAGGGGGCCTACGAGCAGTACTTC.

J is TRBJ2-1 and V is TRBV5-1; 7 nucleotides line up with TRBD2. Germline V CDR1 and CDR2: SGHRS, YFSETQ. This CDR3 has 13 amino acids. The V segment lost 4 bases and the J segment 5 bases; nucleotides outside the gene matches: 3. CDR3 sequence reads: CASSPGGDNEQFF. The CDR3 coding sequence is TGCGCCAGCAGCCCGGGGGGTGACAATGAGCAGTTCTTC. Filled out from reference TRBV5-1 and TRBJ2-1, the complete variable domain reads KAGVTQTPRYLIKTRGQQVTLSCSPISGHRSVSWYQQTPGQGLQFLFEYFSETQRNKGNFPGRFSGRQFSNSRSEMNVSTLELGDSALYLCASSPGGDNEQFFGPGTRLTVL.

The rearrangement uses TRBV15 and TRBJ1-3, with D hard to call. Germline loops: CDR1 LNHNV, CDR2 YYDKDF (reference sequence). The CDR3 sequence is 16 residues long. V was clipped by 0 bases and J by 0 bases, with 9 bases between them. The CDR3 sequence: CATSRDRGSSGNTIYF. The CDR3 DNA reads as TGTGCCACCAGCAGAGATCGGGGTAGCTCTGGAAACACCATATATTTT.

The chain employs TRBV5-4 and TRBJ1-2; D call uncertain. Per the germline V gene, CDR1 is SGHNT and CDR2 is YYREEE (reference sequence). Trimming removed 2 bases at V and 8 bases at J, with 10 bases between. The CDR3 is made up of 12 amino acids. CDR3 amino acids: CASSFEGLGYTF. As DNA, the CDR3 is TGTGCCAGCAGCTTTGAGGGCCTCGGCTACACCTTC. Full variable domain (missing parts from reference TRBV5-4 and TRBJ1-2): ETGVTQSPTHLIKTRGQQVTLRCSSQSGHNTVSWYQQALGQGPQFIFQYYREEENGRGNFPPRFSGLQFPNYSSELNVNALELDDSALYLCASSFEGLGYTFGSGTRLTVV.

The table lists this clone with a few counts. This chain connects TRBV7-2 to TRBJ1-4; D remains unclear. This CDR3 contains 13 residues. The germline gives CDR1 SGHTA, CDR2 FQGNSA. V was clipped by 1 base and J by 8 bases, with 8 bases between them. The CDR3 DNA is TGTGCCAGCAGCTTAGGGAATGGAGAAAAACTGTTTTTT. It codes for CASSLGNGEKLFF.

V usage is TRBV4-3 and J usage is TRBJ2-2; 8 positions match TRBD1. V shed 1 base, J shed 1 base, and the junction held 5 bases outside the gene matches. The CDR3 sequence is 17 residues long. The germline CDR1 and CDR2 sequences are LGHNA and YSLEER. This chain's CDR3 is CASSQGWDRLNTGELFF. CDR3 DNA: TGCGCCAGCAGCCAAGGTTGGGACAGGCTGAACACCGGGGAGCTGTTTTTT.

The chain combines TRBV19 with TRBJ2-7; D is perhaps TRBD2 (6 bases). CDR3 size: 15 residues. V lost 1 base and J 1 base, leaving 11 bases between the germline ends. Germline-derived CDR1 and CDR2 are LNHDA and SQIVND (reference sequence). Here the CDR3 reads CASSIAGGQSYEQYF. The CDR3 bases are TGTGCCAGTAGTATAGCCGGGGGTCAATCCTACGAGCAGTACTTC.

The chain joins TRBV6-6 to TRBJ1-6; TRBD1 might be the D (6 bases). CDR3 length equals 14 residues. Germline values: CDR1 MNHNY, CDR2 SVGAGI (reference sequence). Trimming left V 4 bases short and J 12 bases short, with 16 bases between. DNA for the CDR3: TGTGCCAGCAGTTCGGGGCCAAGGGGGGTACCCCTCCACTTT. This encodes CASSSGPRGVPLHF.

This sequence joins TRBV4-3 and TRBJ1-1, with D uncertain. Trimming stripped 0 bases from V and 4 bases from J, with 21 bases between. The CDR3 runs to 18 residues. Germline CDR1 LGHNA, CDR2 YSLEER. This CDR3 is CASSQDVRAAPRVTEAFF. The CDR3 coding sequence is TGCGCCAGCAGCCAAGATGTAAGGGCCGCACCTCGGGTCACTGAAGCTTTCTTT.